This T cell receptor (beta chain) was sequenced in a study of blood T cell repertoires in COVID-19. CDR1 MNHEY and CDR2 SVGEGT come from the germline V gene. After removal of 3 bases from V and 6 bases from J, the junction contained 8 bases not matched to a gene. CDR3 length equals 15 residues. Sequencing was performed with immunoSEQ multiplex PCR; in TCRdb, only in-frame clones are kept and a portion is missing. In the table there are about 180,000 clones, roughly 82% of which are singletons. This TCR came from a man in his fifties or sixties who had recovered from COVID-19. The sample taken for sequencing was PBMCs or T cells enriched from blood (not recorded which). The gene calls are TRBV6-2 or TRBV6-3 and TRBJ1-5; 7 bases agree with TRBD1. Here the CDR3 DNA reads TGTGCCAGCAGTTATCAGGAGGGGGCAGGTCAGCCCCAGCATTTT. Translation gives CASSYQEGAGQPQHF.